This entry concerns a single T cell receptor (beta chain). Its antigen is as yet unknown. The sample is drawn from a study of cytomegalovirus exposure and HLA in healthy donors. Study findings and constraints: Researchers counted 150 to 200 TCR beta chains as cytomegalovirus-associated. The later analysis indicated that the majority of CMV-associated TCR beta chains appeared HLA-restricted.

Donors likely had unrecorded immune exposures despite being nominally healthy when sampled. The CDR3 is 14 amino acids. The germline gives CDR1 WNHNN, CDR2 SYGVQD (reference sequence). Germline trimming cut 5 bases from V and 7 bases from J; bases unmatched to any gene: 7. It was with 60 Vbeta and 13 Jbeta primers that the PCR ran. Generated by immunoSEQ multiplex PCR, the TCRdb table keeps only in-frame clones and is missing some. Of around 160,000 clones listed, around four fifths are singletons. This receptor was obtained from a woman younger than 35 in good health and CMV-seronegative. This chain links TRBV10-1 with TRBJ2-2; 7 bases agree with TRBD2. The sample consisted of PBMCs. CDR3 DNA sequence: TGCGCCAGCAGTAGCGGGGAACGGGACGGGGAGCTGTTTTTT. Residues: CASSSGERDGELFF.